This T cell receptor (beta chain) emerged from a study of blood T cell repertoires in COVID-19. Overall study: Sites in the United States, Italy and Spain provided acute and convalescent COVID-19 samples. PBMCs, B-cell-depleted T cells, or T cells provided the cDNA or gDNA that made up the material.

In the study's own analysis: The authors estimated nucleated cell counts from reference gene primer amplification. Using immunoSEQ multiplex PCR, the repertoire was profiled, and TCRdb retains in-frame clones only, with some absent. That table gives V, J and clone size, and the DNA gave D and trimming. The profile shows roughly 100,000 clones, about 91% of them singletons. CDR3 length equals 16 residues. Germline V gene lookup returns CDR1 SGHAT and CDR2 FQNNGV. V was trimmed by 2 bases and J by 7 bases, leaving 21 bases between them. This sequence joins TRBV11-2 and TRBJ2-7, with D possibly being TRBD2 (5 bases). The sample taken for sequencing was peripheral blood. This TCR derives from a human donor in a cohort sampled during active COVID-19. CDR3 in amino acids: CASSLQALEVSGEQYF. The DNA for the CDR3 is TGTGCCAGCAGCTTACAGGCTCTTGAAGTCTCGGGGGAGCAGTACTTC.